The 20 T cell receptor beta chains below all came from one sample that was sequenced in a study of a mutant IDH1 vaccine in newly diagnosed glioma. Time point noted: week 47, end of study. With topical imiquimod, each dose of the vaccine consisted of 300 ug of mutant IDH1 20-mer peptide. These TCRs are of unknown antigen specificity. The repertoire was sequenced with immunoSEQ multiplex PCR; TCRdb's copy has only in-frame clones and lacks some. Found here are tens of thousands of clones, approximately 80% of them singletons; the top ten hold approximately 19%. This specimen consisted of PBMCs, obtained from a glioma patient whose treatment included an IDH1 peptide vaccine. These receptor sequences come from a man between 18 and 29 years old with glioma. Some clones in this sample may be carry-over from other donors' samples.

This clone was seen a handful of times. The rearrangement joins TRBV21-1 to TRBJ1-1. TRBV21-1 is a pseudogene segment. The CDR3 contains 14 residues. The DNA of the CDR3 is TGTGCCAGCAGTCAAGGGTTTAGGCGCACTGAAGCTTTCTTT. Translated, it gives CASSQGFRRTEAFF.

This clone came up once. The CDR3 is CAQFWGANSEAFF. The CDR3 DNA sequence: TGTGCCCAGTTTTGGGGGGCGAATAGTGAAGCTTTCTTT. The rearrangement uses TRBV30 and TRBJ1-1; maybe TRBD1 (6 bases). V lost 8 bases, J lost 7 bases, and 20 bases lay in between. The CDR3 extends over 13 amino acids. Germline values: CDR1 GTSNPN, CDR2 SVGIG (reference sequence).

The chain employs TRBV7-9 and TRBJ1-6, with a weak D call TRBD1 (5 bases). The CDR3 totals 14 residues. Germline V gene sequence: CDR1 SEHNR, CDR2 FQNEAQ (reference sequence). Trimming took 1 base from V and 10 from J, leaving 11 bases between them. DNA for the CDR3: TGTGCCAGCAGCTTAGACAGGTCGCAATCACCCCTCCACTTT. Translating gives CASSLDRSQSPLHF.

The chain recombines TRBV30 with TRBJ2-3; D may be TRBD1 (5 bases). Germline assignment: CDR1 GTSNPN and CDR2 SVGIG (reference sequence). V was clipped by 4 bases and J by 4 bases, with 12 bases between them. The CDR3 has 13 residues. CDR3: CAWNPQGPDTQYF. The CDR3 DNA follows: TGTGCCTGGAATCCCCAGGGCCCAGATACGCAGTATTTT.

In DNA, the CDR3 is TGTGCCAGTAGTCCCGGGACAGGGGGTACGGAAAAACTGTTTTTT. This gives the protein CASSPGTGGTEKLFF. The chain recombines TRBV19 with TRBJ1-4, with 11 bases fitting TRBD1. V lost 5 bases to trimming and J lost 8 bases; unmatched junction nucleotides: 7. CDR1 and CDR2 from the germline V gene are LNHDA and SQIVND (reference sequence). The CDR3 totals 15 residues.

This clone was observed once. The rearrangement links TRBV20-1 to TRBJ2-7; D uncertain. CDR1 and CDR2 (germline): DFQATT, SNEGSKA (reference sequence). Trimming removed 6 bases from V and 4 bases from J, with 10 bases in between. The CDR3 runs to 11 residues. The CDR3, as DNA: TGCAGTGCCGCTAACGGTTACGAGCAGTACTTC. Protein product: CSAANGYEQYF.

This clone was picked up a small number of times. The chain links TRBV27 to TRBJ2-1, with no clear D. This CDR3 spans 13 amino acids. The ends were cut back, 5 bases at V and 3 bases at J, with 8 bases in the middle. Germline V gene sequence: CDR1 MNHEY, CDR2 SMNVEV (reference sequence). CDR3 loop: CASSRPNYNEQFF. The DNA of the CDR3 is TGTGCCAGCAGTCGACCGAACTACAATGAGCAGTTCTTC.

The chain uses TRBV20-1 and TRBJ2-5, with no clear D. The V end lost 8 bases, the J end lost 1 base, and 8 bases lay between the germline ends. Germline CDR1 and CDR2: DFQATT and SNEGSKA (reference sequence). CDR3 length: 11 amino acids. The chain's CDR3 is CSPQLQETQYF. The CDR3 nucleotides read TGCAGTCCACAGCTCCAAGAGACCCAGTACTTC.

V usage is TRBV7-2 and J usage is TRBJ2-1; 10 positions match TRBD2. Germline V CDR1 and CDR2: SGHTA, FQGNSA. The ends lost 11 bases at V and 7 bases at J; junction bases unmatched: 20. This CDR3 is built from 17 residues. CDR3 sequence (DNA): TGTGCCTCCTCCCCCCTAGCTACTAGCGGGATCTCGAATGAGCAGTTCTTC. It yields the protein CASSPLATSGISNEQFF.

The chain couples TRBV11-3 to TRBJ2-2; tentatively, D is TRBD2 (5 bases). V was pared by 1 base and J by 6 bases, with 9 bases between. The germline V gene encodes CDR1 SGHNT and CDR2 YENEEA. The CDR3 is 14 amino acids. The CDR3 reads CASSLARAPGELFF. The DNA for the CDR3 is TGTGCCAGCAGCTTAGCGCGGGCCCCCGGGGAGCTGTTTTTT.

This chain links TRBV7-2 with TRBJ2-7; D may be TRBD1 (6 bases). Trimming took off 1 base at V and 0 bases at J, with 13 bases between the two ends. The CDR3 is 16 residues long. Germline CDR1 SGHTA, CDR2 FQGNSA. The CDR3 coding sequence is TGTGCCAGCAGCTTAGGGAGGACAGTGAGCTCCTACGAGCAGTACTTC. It is translated as CASSLGRTVSSYEQYF.

The chain carries TRBV30 and TRBJ2-5; TRBD1 matches at 9 bases. V lost 8 bases and J lost 4; bases outside the gene matches: 8. Looked up from germline, CDR1 is GTSNPN and CDR2 is SVGIG (reference sequence). The length of the CDR3 is 13 residues. The CDR3 is CAEGQGGGETQYF. In DNA form, the CDR3 reads TGTGCCGAGGGACAGGGTGGGGGAGAGACCCAGTACTTC.

This chain uses TRBV10-3 with TRBJ1-1, with D unresolved. The germline V and J ends were trimmed by 0 bases and 7 bases, with 9 bases remaining between them. The germline V gene encodes CDR1 ENHRY and CDR2 SYGVKD. This CDR3 has 13 amino acids. CDR3 coding DNA: TGTGCCATCAGTGAGTCGAGGCAGATTGAAGCTTTCTTT. Its translation: CAISESRQIEAFF.

The chain combines TRBV27 with TRBJ1-2, with unresolved D. Germline lookup yields CDR1 MNHEY and CDR2 SMNVEV (reference sequence). V was trimmed by 5 bases and J by 2 bases, leaving 15 bases between them. The CDR3 length is 15 residues. The DNA for the CDR3 is TGTGCCAGCAGTATGGGATTAGCGACGAACTATGGCTACACCTTC. Its protein product is CASSMGLATNYGYTF.

Only a few counts were recorded for this clone. J is TRBJ1-3 and V is TRBV5-1; TRBD1 might be the D (5 bases). Per germline, CDR1 SGHRS and CDR2 YFSETQ. There are 16 residues in the CDR3. Trimming removed 2 bases from V and 0 bases from J, with 12 bases in between. In nucleotides, the CDR3 is TGCGCCAGCAGCTTAAGGGACGCCGTCTCTGGAAACACCATATATTTT. Protein sequence: CASSLRDAVSGNTIYF.

This chain joins TRBV30 and TRBJ2-7; D gene unclear. The CDR3 spans 13 residues. Trimming cost V 0 bases and J 7 bases, with 13 bases left between them. From germline, CDR1 is GTSNPN and CDR2 SVGIG (reference sequence). The DNA for the CDR3 is TGTGCCTGGAGTGTTGCCTCGGCTGGGGAGCAGTACTTC. Translated: CAWSVASAGEQYF.

The rearrangement uses TRBV4-1 and TRBJ2-7; tentatively, D is TRBD1 (6 bases). This CDR3 region has 15 residues. Trimming stripped 1 base from V and 0 bases from J, with 10 bases between. Germline loops: CDR1 MGHRA, CDR2 YSYEKL. The CDR3 spells CASSQVTGYSYEQYF. DNA of the CDR3: TGCGCCAGCAGCCAAGTGACAGGATACTCCTACGAGCAGTACTTC.

The chain joins TRBV7-2 to TRBJ1-5; 7 bases are a match to TRBD1. The trim removed 4 bases at V and 4 bases at J, leaving 7 bases unmatched. The CDR3 totals 15 residues. Germline V gene lookup returns CDR1 SGHTA and CDR2 FQGNSA. For the CDR3, the DNA is TGTGCCAGCAGCTACGGGACAGCCACAAATCAGCCCCAGCATTTT. Its translation: CASSYGTATNQPQHF.

This clone was counted only a few times. This sequence joins TRBV18 and TRBJ2-3, with D unclear. Between the trimmed V and J ends, which lost 0 bases and 0 bases, there was a span of 10 bases. From germline, CDR1 is KGHSH and CDR2 LQKENI. The CDR3 totals 16 residues. The CDR3 bases are TGTGCCAGCTCACCACCTGGGTTCTCTAGCACAGATACGCAGTATTTT. It translates to CASSPPGFSSTDTQYF.

The V call is TRBV4-2, the J call TRBJ1-2; 8 nucleotides align to TRBD1. Germline V lookup: CDR1 LGHNA, CDR2 YNFKEQ. Trimming cost V 1 base and J 2 bases; bases outside gene matches: 18. The CDR3 contains 20 residues. CDR3 nucleotides: TGTGCCAGCAGCCAAGCAGGGGGCGGGGTCGGTAGCGGACCAAACTATGGCTACACCTTC. Amino acids: CASSQAGGGVGSGPNYGYTF.